This T cell receptor beta chain originates from a study of control samples from healthy donors and cancer patients (dated by TCRdb to 2020 to 2022). The count of this clone is one. Its target antigen remains unknown. Base-call qualities are not available, and no considerably larger clone is one nucleotide away. Library preparation used the immunoSEQ multiplex PCR assay. What TCRdb holds here is the immuneACCESS table cut down to in-frame rearrangements. Part of the clones is not present; checked against another copy, under half of the missing clones reflect an unresolved V gene, and the others are unexplained. The sample records approximately 150,000 clones, approximately 94% of which are singletons. 1.3% of the sample comes from the top ten. CDR1 MNHEY and CDR2 SVGAGI were looked up in the germline V gene. The germline V end is reduced by 7 bases and the J end by 5 bases; junction bases left unmatched: 10. The CDR3 spans 15 residues, from the cysteine through the phenylalanine. The CDR3 DNA has 45 bases and is translated from base 1.

The chain is encoded by TRBV6-5 joined to TRBJ2-3, with 9 junctional bases fitting TRBD1. The sequenced sample was blood. This receptor was obtained from a woman aged 18-30 years in good health. The sequenced DNA is TGTGCCAGCATCTGGACAGGGGTGTTGATAGATACGCAGTATTTT. Its amino acids are CASIWTGVLIDTQYF.